This entry features one T cell receptor beta chain sequence. Its target is not known. The sample is drawn from a study of cytomegalovirus exposure and HLA in healthy donors. The V gene's germline CDR1 is KGHSH and CDR2 LQKENI. The germline V and J ends were trimmed by 3 bases and 5 bases, with 11 bases remaining between them. The CDR3 is 15 residues long. Both 60 Vbeta primers and 13 Jbeta primers went into the PCR. TCRdb's table, derived via immunoSEQ multiplex PCR, lists solely in-frame clones and lacks some. The data show over 130,000 clones, with 65% to 80% seen just once and roughly 1.7% held by the top ten. Study results and caveats: Later analysis showed most CMV-associated TCR beta chains appearing HLA-restricted. Researchers reported in a later analysis that a missense DCLRE1C variant was tied to TCR beta V- and J-gene trimming.

The gene calls are TRBV18 and TRBJ1-6; D is possibly TRBD1 (6 bases). The receptor was isolated from a woman in her 30s in good health and CMV-seronegative. What was sequenced was PBMCs. The CDR3 reads CASSPRGVDNSPLHF. CDR3 sequence (DNA): TGTGCCAGCTCACCCAGGGGCGTGGATAATTCACCCCTCCACTTT. The full variable domain, in which reference TRBV18 and TRBJ1-6 provide the parts outside the CDR3, is NAGVMQNPRHLVRRRGQEARLRCSPMKGHSHVYWYRQLPEEGLKFMVYLQKENIIDESGMPKERFSAEFPKEGPSILRIQQVVRGDSAAYFCASSPRGVDNSPLHFGNGTRLTVT.